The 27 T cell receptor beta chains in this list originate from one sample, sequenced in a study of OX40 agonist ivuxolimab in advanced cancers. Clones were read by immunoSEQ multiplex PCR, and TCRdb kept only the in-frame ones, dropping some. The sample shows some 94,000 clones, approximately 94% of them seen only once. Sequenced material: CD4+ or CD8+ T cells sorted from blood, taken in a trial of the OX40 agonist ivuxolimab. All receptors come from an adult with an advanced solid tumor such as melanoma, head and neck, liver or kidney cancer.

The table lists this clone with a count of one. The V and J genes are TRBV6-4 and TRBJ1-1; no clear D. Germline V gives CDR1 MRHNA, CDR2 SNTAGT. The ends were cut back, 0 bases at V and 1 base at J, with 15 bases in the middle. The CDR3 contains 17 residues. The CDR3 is CASSDSSLGEGNTEAFF. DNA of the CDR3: TGTGCCAGCAGTGACTCGAGTCTTGGAGAAGGGAACACTGAAGCTTTCTTT.

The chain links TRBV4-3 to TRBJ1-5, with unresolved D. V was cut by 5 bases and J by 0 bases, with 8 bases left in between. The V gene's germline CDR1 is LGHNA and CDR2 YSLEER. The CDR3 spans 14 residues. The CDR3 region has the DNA TGCGCCAGCAGCGCCTATCGTAGCAATCAGCCCCAGCATTTT. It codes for CASSAYRSNQPQHF.

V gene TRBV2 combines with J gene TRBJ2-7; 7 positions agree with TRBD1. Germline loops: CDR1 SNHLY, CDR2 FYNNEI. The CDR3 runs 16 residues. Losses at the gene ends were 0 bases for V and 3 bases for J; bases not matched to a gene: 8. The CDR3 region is CASSEAGTVDDYEQYF. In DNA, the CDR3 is TGTGCCAGCAGTGAAGCTGGGACAGTAGACGACTACGAGCAGTACTTC.

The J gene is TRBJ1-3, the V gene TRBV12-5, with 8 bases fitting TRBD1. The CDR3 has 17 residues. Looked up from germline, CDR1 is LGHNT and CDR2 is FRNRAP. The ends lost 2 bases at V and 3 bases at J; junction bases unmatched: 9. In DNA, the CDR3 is TGTGCTAGTGGTTTGAAGTCTGCAGGGGGCTTTGGAAACACCATATATTTT. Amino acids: CASGLKSAGGFGNTIYF.

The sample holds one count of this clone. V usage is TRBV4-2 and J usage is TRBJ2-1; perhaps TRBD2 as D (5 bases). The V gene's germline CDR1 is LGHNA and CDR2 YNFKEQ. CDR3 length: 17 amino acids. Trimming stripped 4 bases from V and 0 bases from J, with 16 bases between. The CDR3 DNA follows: TGTGCCAGCAGCCCTGAGGACTCCTTCAGCTCCTACAATGAGCAGTTCTTC. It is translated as CASSPEDSFSSYNEQFF.

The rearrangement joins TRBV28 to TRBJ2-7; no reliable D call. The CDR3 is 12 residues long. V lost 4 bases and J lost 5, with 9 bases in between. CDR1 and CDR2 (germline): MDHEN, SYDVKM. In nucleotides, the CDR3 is TGTGCCAGCAGTTCCTTGGGGAACGAGCAGTACTTC. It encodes CASSSLGNEQYF.

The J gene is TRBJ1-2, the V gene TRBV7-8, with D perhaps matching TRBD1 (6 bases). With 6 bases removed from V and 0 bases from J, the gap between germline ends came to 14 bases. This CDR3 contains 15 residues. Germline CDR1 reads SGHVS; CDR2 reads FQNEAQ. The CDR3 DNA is TGTGCCAGCAGTTCACAGGGTTTTTCTAACTATGGCTACACCTTC. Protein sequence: CASSSQGFSNYGYTF. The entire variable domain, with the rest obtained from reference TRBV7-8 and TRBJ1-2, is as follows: GAGVSQSPRYKVAKRGQDVALRCDPISGHVSLFWYQQALGQGPEFLTYFQNEAQLDKSGLPSDRFFAERPEGSVSTLKIQRTQQEDSAVYLCASSSQGFSNYGYTFGSGTRLTVV.

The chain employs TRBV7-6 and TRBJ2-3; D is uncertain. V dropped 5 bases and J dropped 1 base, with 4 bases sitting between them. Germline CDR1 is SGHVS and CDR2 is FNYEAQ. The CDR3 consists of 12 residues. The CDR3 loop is CASSLGTDTQYF. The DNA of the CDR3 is TGTGCCAGCAGCCTAGGCACAGATACGCAGTATTTT.

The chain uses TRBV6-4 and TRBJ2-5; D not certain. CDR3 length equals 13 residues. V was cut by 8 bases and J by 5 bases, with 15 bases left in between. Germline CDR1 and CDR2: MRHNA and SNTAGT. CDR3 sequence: CASSRAPRETQYF. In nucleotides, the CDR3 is TGTGCCAGCTCCCGGGCCCCGAGGGAGACCCAGTACTTC.

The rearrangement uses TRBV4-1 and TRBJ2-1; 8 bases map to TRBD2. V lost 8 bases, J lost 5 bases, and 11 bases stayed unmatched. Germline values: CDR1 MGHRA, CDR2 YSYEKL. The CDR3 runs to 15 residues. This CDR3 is CASAVEPGGHNEQFF. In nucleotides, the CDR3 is TGCGCCAGCGCCGTGGAACCGGGAGGGCACAATGAGCAGTTCTTC.

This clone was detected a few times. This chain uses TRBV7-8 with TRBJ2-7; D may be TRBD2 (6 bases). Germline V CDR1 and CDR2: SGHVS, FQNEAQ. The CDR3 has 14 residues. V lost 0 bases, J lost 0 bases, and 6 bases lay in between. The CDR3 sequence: CASSLAGSSYEQYF. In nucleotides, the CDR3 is TGTGCCAGCAGCTTAGCCGGGAGCTCCTACGAGCAGTACTTC.

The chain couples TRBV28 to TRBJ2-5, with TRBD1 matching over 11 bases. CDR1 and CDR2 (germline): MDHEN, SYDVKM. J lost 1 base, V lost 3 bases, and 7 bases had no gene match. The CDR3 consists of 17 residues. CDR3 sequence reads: CASSFSRTGGGQETQYF. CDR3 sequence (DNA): TGTGCCAGCAGTTTCTCCCGGACAGGGGGCGGCCAAGAGACCCAGTACTTC.

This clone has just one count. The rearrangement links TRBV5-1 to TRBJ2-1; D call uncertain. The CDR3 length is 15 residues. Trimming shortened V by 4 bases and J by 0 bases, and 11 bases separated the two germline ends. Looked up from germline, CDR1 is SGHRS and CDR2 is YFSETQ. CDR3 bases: TGCGCCAGCAGCCCTGAGCAGCCCTCCTACAATGAGCAGTTCTTC. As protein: CASSPEQPSYNEQFF.

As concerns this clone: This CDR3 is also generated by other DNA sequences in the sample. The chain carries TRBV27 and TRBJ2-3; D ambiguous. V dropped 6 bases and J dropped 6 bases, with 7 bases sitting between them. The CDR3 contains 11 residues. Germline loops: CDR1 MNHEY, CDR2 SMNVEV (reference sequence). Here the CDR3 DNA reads TGTGCCAGCAGCTTGGGGGATACGCAGTATTTT. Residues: CASSLGDTQYF.

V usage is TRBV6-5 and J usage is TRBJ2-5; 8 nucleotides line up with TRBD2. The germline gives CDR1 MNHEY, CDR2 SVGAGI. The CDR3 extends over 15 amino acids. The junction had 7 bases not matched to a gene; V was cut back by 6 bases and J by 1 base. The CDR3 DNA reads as TGTGCCAGCAGCGAAACTAGCGGCCCCCAAGAGACCCAGTACTTC. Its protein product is CASSETSGPQETQYF.

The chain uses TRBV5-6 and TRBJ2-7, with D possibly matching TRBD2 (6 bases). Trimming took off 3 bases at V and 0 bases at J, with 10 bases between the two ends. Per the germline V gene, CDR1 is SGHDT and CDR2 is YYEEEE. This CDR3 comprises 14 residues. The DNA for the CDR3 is TGTGCCAGCAGCTCCGGGACTGCCTCCTACGAGCAGTACTTC. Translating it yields CASSSGTASYEQYF.

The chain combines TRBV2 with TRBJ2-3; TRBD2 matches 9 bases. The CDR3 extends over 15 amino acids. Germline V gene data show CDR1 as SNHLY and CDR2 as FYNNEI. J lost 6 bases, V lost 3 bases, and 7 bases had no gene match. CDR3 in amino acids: CASSDSGTSFDTQYF. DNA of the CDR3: TGTGCCAGCAGTGATTCCGGGACTAGCTTCGATACGCAGTATTTT.

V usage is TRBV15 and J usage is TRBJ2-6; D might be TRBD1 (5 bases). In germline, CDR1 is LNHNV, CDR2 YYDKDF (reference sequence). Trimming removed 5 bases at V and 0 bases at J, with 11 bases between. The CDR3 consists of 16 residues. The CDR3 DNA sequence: TGTGCCACCAGCCCCAGGGTTCCCTCTGGGGCCAACGTCCTGACTTTC. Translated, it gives CATSPRVPSGANVLTF.

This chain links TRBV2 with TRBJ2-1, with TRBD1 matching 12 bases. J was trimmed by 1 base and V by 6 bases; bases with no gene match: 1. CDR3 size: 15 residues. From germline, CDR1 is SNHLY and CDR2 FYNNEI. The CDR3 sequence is CASRGQGASYNEQFF. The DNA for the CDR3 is TGTGCCAGCAGGGGACAGGGGGCGTCCTACAATGAGCAGTTCTTC.

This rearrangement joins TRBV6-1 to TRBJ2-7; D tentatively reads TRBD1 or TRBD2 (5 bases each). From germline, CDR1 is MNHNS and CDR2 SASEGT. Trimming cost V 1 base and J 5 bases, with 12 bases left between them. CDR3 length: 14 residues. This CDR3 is CASSEVRGVNEQYF. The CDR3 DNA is TGTGCCAGCAGTGAAGTGAGAGGGGTCAACGAGCAGTACTTC.

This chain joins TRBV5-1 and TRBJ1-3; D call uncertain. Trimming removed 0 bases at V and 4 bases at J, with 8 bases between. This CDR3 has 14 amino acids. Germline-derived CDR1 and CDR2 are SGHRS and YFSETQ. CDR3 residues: CASSLGREGNTIYF. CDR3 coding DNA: TGCGCCAGCAGCTTGGGAAGGGAAGGAAACACCATATATTTT.

This CDR3 is CASSQVEGGEAFF. In DNA form, the CDR3 reads TGTGCCAGCAGCCAAGTCGAAGGGGGCGAAGCTTTCTTT. This chain uses TRBV4-2 with TRBJ1-1; 7 nucleotides line up with TRBD1. V trimming: 1 base; J trimming: 8 bases; junction bases outside the gene matches: 4. The CDR3 extends over 13 amino acids. Germline-derived CDR1 and CDR2 are LGHNA and YNFKEQ.

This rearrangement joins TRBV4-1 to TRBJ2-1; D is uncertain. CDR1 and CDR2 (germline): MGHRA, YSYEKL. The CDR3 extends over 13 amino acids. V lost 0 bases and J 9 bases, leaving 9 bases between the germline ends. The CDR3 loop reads CASSQDFAFEQFF. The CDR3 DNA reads TGCGCCAGCAGCCAAGATTTCGCCTTTGAGCAGTTCTTC.

The CDR3 spells CASSSHGQGPRTEAFF. The CDR3 nucleotides read TGTGCCAGCAGTTCCCATGGACAGGGCCCTCGGACTGAAGCTTTCTTT. The chain couples TRBV27 to TRBJ1-1, with TRBD1 identical over 8 bases. Germline V gene lookup returns CDR1 MNHEY and CDR2 SMNVEV (reference sequence). The CDR3 is 16 residues long. After removal of 4 bases from V and 5 bases from J, the junction contained 12 bases not matched to a gene.

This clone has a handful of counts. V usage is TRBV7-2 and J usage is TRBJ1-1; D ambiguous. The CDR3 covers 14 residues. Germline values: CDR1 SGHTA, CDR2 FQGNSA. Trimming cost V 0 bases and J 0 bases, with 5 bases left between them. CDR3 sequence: CASSLADVNTEAFF. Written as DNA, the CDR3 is TGTGCCAGCAGCTTAGCCGACGTGAACACTGAAGCTTTCTTT.

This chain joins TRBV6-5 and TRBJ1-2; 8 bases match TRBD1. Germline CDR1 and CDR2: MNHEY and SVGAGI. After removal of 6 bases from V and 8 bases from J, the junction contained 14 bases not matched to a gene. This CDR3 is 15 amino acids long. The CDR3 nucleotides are TGTGCCAGCAGCCTGGACAGGGAGCCTACTATGGGCTACACCTTC. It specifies CASSLDREPTMGYTF.

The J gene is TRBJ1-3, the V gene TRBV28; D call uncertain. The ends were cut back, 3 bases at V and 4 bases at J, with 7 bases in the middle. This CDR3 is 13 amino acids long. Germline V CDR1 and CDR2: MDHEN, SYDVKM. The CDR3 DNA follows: TGTGCCAGCAGTTTGCTCCAGGGAAACACCATATATTTT. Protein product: CASSLLQGNTIYF.